Listed below are T cell receptor beta chains from one sample, sequenced in a study of T cells after yellow fever vaccination. TCRdb itself ran the 5' RACE reads through MiXCR, one entry per CDR3 protein. The table includes 250,000 or so distinct CDR3 sequences, more than 3.5% detected once. The input for sequencing was PBMCs, taken 15 days after the yellow fever booster vaccination. Source of these receptors: a man between 18 and 35 years old who received the YFV17D yellow fever vaccine. CDR3s include the opening cysteine and the closing phenylalanine or tryptophan. A D gene is named only where the DNA matches it firmly. Only some rows state a clone size, as once, few, many or a class for expanded clones.

abundance	d_gene	v_gene	j_gene	CDR3nt	CDR3aa
many	.	TRBV7-2	TRBJ1-2	TGTGCCAGCAGCTTGGAACCTAACTATGGCTACACCTTC	CASSLEPNYGYTF
many	TRBD2	TRBV7-2	TRBJ2-1	TGTGCCAGCAGCATTCTAGCGGGGGGCAATGAGCAGTTCTTC	CASSILAGGNEQFF
few	.	TRBV18	TRBJ2-1	TGTGCCAGCTCACCATTTGGACAGGGGGCGACTAGCGGGGCTGAGCAGTTCTTC	CASSPFGQGATSGAEQFF
many	TRBD1	TRBV7-9	TRBJ1-1	TGTGCCAGCAGCGGAGGGGGCCCTGAAGCTTTCTTT	CASSGGGPEAFF
many	.	TRBV10-1	TRBJ2-2	TGCGCCAGCAGCGGCGGGGAGAACCCCGGGGAGCTGTTTTTT	CASSGGENPGELFF
.	TRBD1	TRBV19	TRBJ1-5	TGTGCCAGTAGCCCCGGGACAGGGTTACATCAGCCCCAGCATTTT	CASSPGTGLHQPQHF
many	TRBD1	TRBV11-2	TRBJ1-1	TGTGCCAGCAGACAGGGGGCGTTGGTCACTGAAGCTTTCTTT	CASRQGALVTEAFF
many	.	TRBV10-3	TRBJ1-3	TGTGCCATCAGCCAACGCAGGGCGGTATCTGGAAACACCATATATTTT	CAISQRRAVSGNTIYF
many	TRBD1	TRBV20-1	TRBJ2-2	TGCAGTGCTCGACACCGGGACAGGGTGGCCGGGGAGCTGTTTTTT	CSARHRDRVAGELFF
many	.	TRBV12-3/TRBV12-4	TRBJ2-1	TGTGCCAGCAGTCTCGGGATATCCAATGAGCAGTTCTTC	CASSLGISNEQFF
many	.	TRBV20-1	TRBJ1-2	TGCAGTGGCTCAGACGGAAGTAGAAACTATGGCTACACCTTC	CSGSDGSRNYGYTF
many	.	TRBV12-3/TRBV12-4	TRBJ2-2	TGTGCCAGCAGTTTAGCCACAATCACCGGGGAGCTGTTTTTT	CASSLATITGELFF
few	.	TRBV2	TRBJ2-7	TGTGCCAGCGCGTTGGGGGCCTACGAGCAGTACTTC	CASALGAYEQYF
many	TRBD2	TRBV5-1	TRBJ2-1	TGCGCCAGCACCCCGGGCGGGGGGGTATACAATGAGCAGTTCTTC	CASTPGGGVYNEQFF
few	.	TRBV7-2	TRBJ2-7	TGTGCCAGCAGCAGTAGATTCGGGGGACCGTCCTACGAGCAGTACTTC	CASSSRFGGPSYEQYF
few	TRBD1	TRBV9	TRBJ1-6	TGTGCCAGCAGCGTGAGGGACAGGGAAAATTCACCCCTCCACTTT	CASSVRDRENSPLHF
many	.	TRBV7-3	TRBJ1-6	TGTGCCAGCAGCTTAGACGGACAAAATTCACCCCTCCACTTT	CASSLDGQNSPLHF
many	TRBD1	TRBV6-1	TRBJ2-5	TGTGCCAGCAGGCGGGACAGGGTTGGAGAGACCCAGTACTTC	CASRRDRVGETQYF
.	.	TRBV7-3	TRBJ2-5	TGTGCCAGCAGTTCCTCCGGGACGGTCGGAGAGACCCAGTACTTC	CASSSSGTVGETQYF
many	TRBD1	TRBV12-3/TRBV12-4	TRBJ1-1	TGTGCCAGCAGACCCCCTTGGACAGGGATGAGCACTGAAGCTTTCTTT	CASRPPWTGMSTEAFF
many	TRBD2	TRBV19	TRBJ2-1	TGTGCCAGTAGTACGGGACTAGCCAATGAGCAGTTCTTC	CASSTGLANEQFF
many	TRBD1	TRBV7-9	TRBJ1-6	TGTGCCAGCAGCTCACAGGGGAGTTATTCACCCCTCCACTTT	CASSSQGSYSPLHF
.	.	TRBV4-3	TRBJ1-6	TGCGCCAGCAGCCAAGAACAGGTTTTCGATAATTCACCCCTCCACTTT	CASSQEQVFDNSPLHF
many	.	TRBV5-1	TRBJ2-3	TGCGCCAGCGGCCAGACTAGCACAGATACGCAGTATTTT	CASGQTSTDTQYF
many	.	TRBV7-2	TRBJ1-1	TGTGCCAGCAGCTTAAGGGGCGGGGGCACTGAAGCTTTCTTT	CASSLRGGGTEAFF
many	.	TRBV29-1	TRBJ1-2	TGCAGCGCCAGGGAGAACTATGGCTACACCTTC	CSARENYGYTF